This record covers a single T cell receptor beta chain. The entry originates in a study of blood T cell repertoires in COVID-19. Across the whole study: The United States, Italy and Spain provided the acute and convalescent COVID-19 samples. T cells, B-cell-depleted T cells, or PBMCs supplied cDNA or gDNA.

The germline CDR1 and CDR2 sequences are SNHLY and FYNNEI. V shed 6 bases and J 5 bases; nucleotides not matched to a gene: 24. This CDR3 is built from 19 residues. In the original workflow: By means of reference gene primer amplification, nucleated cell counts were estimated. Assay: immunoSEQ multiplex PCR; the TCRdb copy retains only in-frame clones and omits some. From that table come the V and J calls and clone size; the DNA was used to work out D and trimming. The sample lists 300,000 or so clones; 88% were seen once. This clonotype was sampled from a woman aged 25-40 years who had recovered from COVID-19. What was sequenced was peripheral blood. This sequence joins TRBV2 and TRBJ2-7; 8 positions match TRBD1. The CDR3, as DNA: TGTGCCAGCAGCGCTTACATTACGGAATCCAGGACAGGGCTCCACGAGCAGTACTTC. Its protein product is CASSAYITESRTGLHEQYF.